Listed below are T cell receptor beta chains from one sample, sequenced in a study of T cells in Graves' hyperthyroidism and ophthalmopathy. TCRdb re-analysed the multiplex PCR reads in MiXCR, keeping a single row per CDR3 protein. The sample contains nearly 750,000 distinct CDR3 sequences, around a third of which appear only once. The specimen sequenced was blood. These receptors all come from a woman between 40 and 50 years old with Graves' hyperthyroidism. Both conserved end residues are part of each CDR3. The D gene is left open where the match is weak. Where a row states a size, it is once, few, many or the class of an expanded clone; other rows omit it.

TGCAGTGCTAGGGGCACCTCGTCGACCCAGTACTTC | CSARGTSSTQYF | TRBJ2-5 | TRBV20-1 | - | 12 | many
TGTGCCAGCAGTTACTCGAACACTTACACTGAAGCTTTCTTT | CASSYSNTYTEAFF | TRBJ1-1 | TRBV6-6 | - | 14 | few
TGTGCCAGCAGCGACGACACGCCAACTGGCTACACCTTC | CASSDDTPTGYTF | TRBJ1-2 | TRBV7-9 | - | 13 | few
TGTGCCAGCAGTGAAGCGCTTCGGGGGGACAGGGGACGGCAGACCCAGTACTTC | CASSEALRGDRGRQTQYF | TRBJ2-5 | TRBV2 | TRBD1 | 18 | -
TGTGCCATCTGGGACAGGGACGGGGAGCTGTTTTTT | CAIWDRDGELFF | TRBJ2-2 | TRBV10-3 | TRBD1 | 12 | few
TGTGCCAGCAGCTACCGGGGACAGGGGGCAGGTTTGGGTACCTACGAGCAGTACTTC | CASSYRGQGAGLGTYEQYF | TRBJ2-7 | TRBV7-2 | TRBD1 | 19 | -
TGTGCCAGTAGGACAGCCTTGAACACTGAAGCTTTCTTT | CASRTALNTEAFF | TRBJ1-1 | TRBV19 | - | 13 | few
TGTGCCAGCATCTTAATTAGCGGGAGCTCCTACGAGCAGTACTTC | CASILISGSSYEQYF | TRBJ2-7 | TRBV7-2 | TRBD2 | 15 | once
TGTGCCAGCAGCCCTCAGGAGGGGAACACTGAAGCTTTCTTT | CASSPQEGNTEAFF | TRBJ1-1 | TRBV11-1 | - | 14 | many
TGCAGTGCCCGCGGACTAGCGGGGGCCCTCAGCTCCTACAATGAGCAGTTCTTC | CSARGLAGALSSYNEQFF | TRBJ2-1 | TRBV20-1 | TRBD2 | 18 | -
TGTGCTAGTGGTTCGGGCGCGCCGACCTTCCTCTATGGCTACACCTTC | CASGSGAPTFLYGYTF | TRBJ1-2 | TRBV12-3/TRBV12-4 | - | 16 | -
TGTGCCTGGAGCGAGGCATTTAACTCTGGAAACACCATATATTTT | CAWSEAFNSGNTIYF | TRBJ1-3 | TRBV7-2 | - | 15 | -
TGTGCCAGCAGCTTGGAGCGGGATACGCAGTATTTT | CASSLERDTQYF | TRBJ2-3 | TRBV7-9 | - | 12 | -
TGTGCCAGCAGTCGCAGCGAGCTCGGAAACACCATATATTTT | CASSRSELGNTIYF | TRBJ1-3 | TRBV12-3/TRBV12-4 | - | 14 | many
TGTGCCAGCAGCCAGGCCGGGACAGGGGCCGGTCAGCCCCAGCATTTT | CASSQAGTGAGQPQHF | TRBJ1-5 | TRBV3-1 | TRBD1 | 16 | few
TGTGCCAGCAGTCCCGGTGCGGATGGGGAGACCCAGTACTTC | CASSPGADGETQYF | TRBJ2-5 | TRBV7-9 | - | 14 | -
TGTGCCAGCAGCCAAGAACTGCCCAGTCGCTACGAGCAGTACTTC | CASSQELPSRYEQYF | TRBJ2-7 | TRBV7-2 | - | 15 | many
TGTGCCAGTAGTATTTCCTCACAGGGTACCGGGGAGCTGTTTTTT | CASSISSQGTGELFF | TRBJ2-2 | TRBV19 | - | 15 | -
TGTGCCACCAGGGGCAGTAACGGCAATGAGCAGTTCTTC | CATRGSNGNEQFF | TRBJ2-1 | TRBV24-1 | - | 13 | few
TGCAGCGTTAAAACCTCCGGGGCCAACGTCCTGACTTTC | CSVKTSGANVLTF | TRBJ2-6 | TRBV29-1 | - | 13 | many
TGCGCCAGCAGCCAAGTCTCTGACAGGGTAAAGACACCCCTCCACTTT | CASSQVSDRVKTPLHF | TRBJ1-6 | TRBV4-1 | TRBD1 | 16 | -
TGTGCCACAGGGATCTATGGCTACACCTTC | CATGIYGYTF | TRBJ1-2 | TRBV25-1 | - | 10 | -
TGTGCCAACAGCCGAGATGAAGGGCACACCATATATTTT | CANSRDEGHTIYF | TRBJ1-3 | TRBV12-3/TRBV12-4 | - | 13 | -
TGTGCCAGCACCTCGGGACGGGGGACCTACGAGCAGTACTTC | CASTSGRGTYEQYF | TRBJ2-7 | TRBV12-3/TRBV12-4 | - | 14 | -
TGTGCCAGCAGTTTTGGGGGGACAGGGAGAACACTTGGAGCTTTCTTT | CASSFGGTGRTLGAFF | TRBJ1-1 | TRBV12-3/TRBV12-4 | TRBD1 | 16 | -
TGCAGTGCTCTAGGGGCCCCCTACGAGCAGTACTTC | CSALGAPYEQYF | TRBJ2-7 | TRBV20-1 | - | 12 | many
TGTGCCAGCAGTTCCCTGACAGAAGAGACCCAGTACTTC | CASSSLTEETQYF | TRBJ2-5 | TRBV28 | - | 13 | -
TGCAGCGTTGACGACGGGACAGCCAACTATGGCTACACCTTC | CSVDDGTANYGYTF | TRBJ1-2 | TRBV29-1 | TRBD1 | 14 | -
TGTGCCAGCCGTCTCAGTTCCTATGGCTACACCTTC | CASRLSSYGYTF | TRBJ1-2 | TRBV6-1 | - | 12 | few
TGTGCCATCAGTGCGTTAGCAGCCGAGCAGTACTTC | CAISALAAEQYF | TRBJ2-7 | TRBV10-3 | - | 12 | many
TGTGCCACCAGTGACAGGGACTATGGCTACACCTTC | CATSDRDYGYTF | TRBJ1-2 | TRBV15 | TRBD1 | 12 | -
TGTGCCAGCGGACAGGGTTATGGCTACACCTTC | CASGQGYGYTF | TRBJ1-2 | TRBV7-2 | TRBD1 | 11 | many
TGTGCCAGCAGCCAAGGACCCCAGCGGGGGGTCCAAGAGACCCAGTACTTC | CASSQGPQRGVQETQYF | TRBJ2-5 | TRBV7-2 | TRBD2 | 17 | -
TGCGCCAGCAAGGGCCCGGCCACAGATACGCAGTATTTT | CASKGPATDTQYF | TRBJ2-3 | TRBV10-1 | - | 13 | once
TGCGCCAGCAGCCAAGATCAAGGGTGGGACAGCTATGGCTACACCTTC | CASSQDQGWDSYGYTF | TRBJ1-2 | TRBV4-1 | TRBD1 | 16 | few
TGCAGTGCTAGAGATTGGACAGAAAATCAGCCCCAGCATTTT | CSARDWTENQPQHF | TRBJ1-5 | TRBV20-1 | - | 14 | -
TGCGCCAGCAACGGGGACAGCGGCCACTTT | CASNGDSGHF | TRBJ1-6 | TRBV10-2 | TRBD1 | 10 | many
TGTGCCAGCAGTGATGGCTATCTGGAGACCCAGTACTTC | CASSDGYLETQYF | TRBJ2-5 | TRBV25-1 | - | 13 | -
TGTGCCACCAGCAGAGTAACCGGGGAGCTGTTTTTT | CATSRVTGELFF | TRBJ2-2 | TRBV15 | - | 12 | few
TGTGCCAGCAGTTTTTCCCACGAGTTTAACTATGGCTACACCTTC | CASSFSHEFNYGYTF | TRBJ1-2 | TRBV6-6 | - | 15 | few
TGTGCCAGCAGCTTACTAGCGGGATATAATATCTTGGCCTACGAGCAGTACTTC | CASSLLAGYNILAYEQYF | TRBJ2-7 | TRBV7-2 | TRBD2 | 18 | few
TGCAGCGTTGATAGGGACGGAGTAAACACTGAAGCTTTCTTT | CSVDRDGVNTEAFF | TRBJ1-1 | TRBV29-1 | - | 14 | -
TGTGCCAGCAGCTCCGCAGGGATCACTGAAGCTTTCTTT | CASSSAGITEAFF | TRBJ1-1 | TRBV5-6 | - | 13 | many
TGTGCCAGTCGAGGCGGGGATCGCACTAATGAAAAACTGTTTTTT | CASRGGDRTNEKLFF | TRBJ1-4 | TRBV19 | - | 15 | -